This T cell receptor beta chain was identified during a study of OX40 agonist ivuxolimab in advanced cancers. In the study overall: An agonistic anti-OX40 (CD134) antibody, ivuxolimab, was used to treat the patients. Ivuxolimab, which patients received intravenously every 2 weeks, was dosed at 0.01 to 10 mg/kg.

The junction had 5 bases not matched to a gene; V was cut back by 6 bases and J by 3 bases. Germline V lookup: CDR1 MNHNY, CDR2 SVGAGI (reference sequence). CDR3 size: 14 residues. The table came from immunoSEQ multiplex PCR; TCRdb's copy has only in-frame clones and leaves some out. The table shows around 25,000 clones, with roughly 75% occurring only once. Sampling times: baseline, cycle 4 day 1, cycle 7 day 1. Findings of the study overall: On average, CD8+ T cells showed a greater number of expanded clones than CD4+.

Comment on this clone: The target antigen is unknown.

V gene TRBV6-6 combines with J gene TRBJ1-5; TRBD1 agrees at 7 bases. Material: CD4+ or CD8+ T cells sorted from blood, obtained in a trial of the OX40 agonist ivuxolimab. The source of this sequence is an adult with an advanced solid tumor such as melanoma, head and neck, liver or kidney cancer. CDR3 bases: TGTGCCAGCAGCACCGGGACAGACAATCAGCCCCAGCATTTT. Amino acid sequence: CASSTGTDNQPQHF.